The entry below describes one T cell receptor beta chain. This specimen belongs to a study of cytomegalovirus exposure and HLA in healthy donors. About the study: As released early, the data held 75 million to 90 million unique TCRs from HLA-typed donors.

The PCR ran on 60 Vbeta and 13 Jbeta primers. In the original analysis: Roughly 81 million unique TCR beta chains, some 11 million shared, were counted in a later analysis. Assay: immunoSEQ multiplex PCR; the TCRdb copy retains only in-frame clones and omits some. The DNA was the basis for D and trimming; V, J and clone size are from that table. The table records 130,000 or so clones, 8% to 9.5% of them present only once. Nominally healthy donors provided the samples, though records likely missed some immune exposures. Sequencing used PBMCs. This TCR derives from a man aged 40-49 years in good health and CMV-seronegative.

The CDR3 is CAISETMAGDHNEQFF. The CDR3 bases are TGTGCCATCAGTGAGACCATGGCGGGGGACCACAATGAGCAGTTCTTC. The gene calls are TRBV10-3 and TRBJ2-1; 7 nucleotides agree with TRBD2. The germline V gene has CDR1 ENHRY and CDR2 SYGVKD. The ends lost 2 bases at V and 5 bases at J; junction bases unmatched: 9. The CDR3 is 16 amino acids.